The 29 T cell receptor beta chains presented below share a single source sample, sequenced in a study of a mutant IDH1 vaccine in newly diagnosed glioma. Their recognized antigens are unknown. The time point here: week 47, end of study. Every single dose of the vaccine, 300 ug of mutant IDH1 20-mer peptide, came with topical imiquimod. This table comes from immunoSEQ multiplex PCR, and its TCRdb copy is limited to in-frame clones, with some not included. The sample includes roughly 25,000 clones, 82% of them seen just once. The material was PBMCs, obtained from a glioma patient whose treatment included an IDH1 peptide vaccine. The receptors originated from a man aged 40-50 years with glioma. Some clones in this sample may be carry-over from other donors' samples.

This chain links TRBV29-1 with TRBJ1-1; 7 bases are shared with TRBD1. With V trimmed by 6 bases and J by 4 bases, 5 bases remained unmatched. Germline CDR1 reads SQVTM; CDR2 reads ANQGSEA. The CDR3 loop spans 12 amino acids. DNA for the CDR3: TGCAGCGTGAAACAGGGGCTCACTGAAGCTTTCTTT. Protein sequence: CSVKQGLTEAFF.

The chain uses TRBV5-1 and TRBJ1-5; D possibly corresponds to TRBD1 (6 bases). The germline V gene has CDR1 SGHRS and CDR2 YFSETQ. Trimming took off 0 bases at V and 2 bases at J, with 12 bases between the two ends. The CDR3 covers 16 residues. Here the CDR3 DNA reads TGCGCCAGCAGCTTGGGGGGGGCTTTGGGCAATCAGCCCCAGCATTTT. This gives the protein CASSLGGALGNQPQHF.

This clone came up once. The chain carries TRBV28 and TRBJ1-6; possible D gene TRBD1, 5 bases. Germline V gene data show CDR1 as MDHEN and CDR2 as SYDVKM. The CDR3 contains 18 residues. With 7 bases removed from V and 4 bases from J, the gap between germline ends came to 23 bases. CDR3 loop: CASTPLQLQGGYNSPLHF. The CDR3 DNA sequence: TGTGCCAGCACACCACTTCAACTGCAGGGCGGATATAATTCACCCCTCCACTTT.

The V call is TRBV29-1, the J call TRBJ1-2; 8 nucleotides align to TRBD1. Germline V gene sequence: CDR1 SQVTM, CDR2 ANQGSEA. V was pared by 6 bases and J by 3 bases, with 3 bases of the junction left unmatched. The CDR3 totals 12 residues. CDR3 sequence reads: CSVTTGDYGYTF. The CDR3 coding sequence is TGCAGCGTAACGACAGGGGACTATGGCTACACCTTC.

This chain uses TRBV6-6 with TRBJ2-1, with a tentative D call TRBD1 (5 bases). This CDR3 comprises 15 residues. The germline V gene encodes CDR1 MNHNY and CDR2 SVGAGI (reference sequence). Trimming cost V 0 bases and J 5 bases, with 11 bases left between them. The CDR3 nucleotides read TGTGCCAGCAGTTACTCGGGGCAGGGTCACAATGAGCAGTTCTTC. Amino acid sequence: CASSYSGQGHNEQFF.

This rearrangement joins TRBV9 to TRBJ1-1; D uncertain. The germline V and J ends were trimmed by 1 base and 1 base, with 8 bases remaining between them. Germline V CDR1 and CDR2: SGDLS, YYNGEE. The CDR3 is 14 residues long. The CDR3 reads CASSVLAANTEAFF. DNA for the CDR3: TGTGCCAGCAGCGTATTAGCGGCGAACACTGAAGCTTTCTTT.

The table lists this clone with a few counts. The chain joins TRBV6-1 to TRBJ2-4; D may be TRBD1 or TRBD2 (5 bases each). The V end lost 4 bases, the J end lost 3 bases, and 13 bases lay between the germline ends. The CDR3 contains 15 residues. Per the germline V gene, CDR1 is MNHNS and CDR2 is SASEGT. CDR3 loop: CASSAPGPGKNIQYF. The CDR3 DNA is TGTGCCAGCAGTGCCCCGGGGCCTGGCAAAAACATTCAGTACTTC.

The chain has TRBV7-2 and TRBJ1-5; tentatively, D is TRBD1 (5 bases). Germline CDR1 SGHTA, CDR2 FQGNSA. Trimming removed 1 base from V and 1 base from J, with 11 bases in between. The CDR3 runs 16 residues. CDR3 region: CASSLVSGASNQPQHF. In nucleotides, the CDR3 is TGTGCCAGCAGCTTAGTTTCTGGGGCGAGCAATCAGCCCCAGCATTTT.

The V gene is TRBV4-2, the J gene TRBJ2-7; TRBD1 matches at 9 bases. Germline-derived CDR1 and CDR2 are LGHNA and YNFKEQ. The CDR3 has 16 amino acids. V gave up 0 bases and J gave up 5 bases; unmatched junction bases: 8. The CDR3 protein is CASSQETADRGHEQYF. CDR3 nucleotide sequence: TGTGCCAGCAGCCAAGAAACCGCGGACAGGGGACACGAGCAGTACTTC.

This chain joins TRBV7-8 and TRBJ1-1; possibly TRBD1 for D (6 bases). From germline, CDR1 is SGHVS and CDR2 FQNEAQ. V lost 3 bases and J lost 6, with 14 bases in between. The CDR3 length is 14 residues. The CDR3 protein is CASSFNRAVAEAFF. The CDR3 DNA sequence: TGTGCCAGCAGCTTTAACAGGGCGGTCGCTGAAGCTTTCTTT. Full variable domain (remainder filled in from reference TRBV7-8 and TRBJ1-1): GAGVSQSPRYKVAKRGQDVALRCDPISGHVSLFWYQQALGQGPEFLTYFQNEAQLDKSGLPSDRFFAERPEGSVSTLKIQRTQQEDSAVYLCASSFNRAVAEAFFGQGTRLTVV.

The chain employs TRBV29-1 and TRBJ1-1, with D unresolved. Germline CDR1 and CDR2: SQVTM and ANQGSEA. V was shortened by 4 bases and J by 6 bases, with 6 bases between the two germline ends. The CDR3 covers 10 residues. The CDR3 DNA reads TGCAGCGTTGTTGAAGCTGAAGCTTTCTTT. It encodes CSVVEAEAFF.

The J gene is TRBJ2-1, the V gene TRBV29-1, with a possible D match to TRBD1 (6 bases). Germline V CDR1 and CDR2: SQVTM, ANQGSEA. V lost 3 bases and J lost 4, with 13 bases in between. This CDR3 comprises 14 residues. The CDR3 loop reads CSVDSGVRYNEQFF. In nucleotides, the CDR3 is TGCAGCGTTGATTCAGGGGTACGATACAATGAGCAGTTCTTC.

The chain links TRBV27 to TRBJ2-7, with a weak D call TRBD1 (6 bases). This CDR3 comprises 14 residues. The germline V gene encodes CDR1 MNHEY and CDR2 SMNVEV (reference sequence). Trimming shortened V by 6 bases and J by 4 bases, and 16 bases separated the two germline ends. CDR3 bases: TGTGCCAGCAGCCCCCGGACAGTTTGGTACGAGCAGTACTTC. This translates into CASSPRTVWYEQYF.

The V gene is TRBV5-1, the J gene TRBJ2-1; D tentatively fits TRBD1 or TRBD2 (5 bases each). V shed 3 bases and J shed 3 bases, with 13 bases lying between them. This CDR3 is 15 amino acids long. Germline values: CDR1 SGHRS, CDR2 YFSETQ. The CDR3 spells CASSSRGEDYNEQFF. CDR3 sequence (DNA): TGCGCCAGCAGCTCCCGAGGGGAAGACTACAATGAGCAGTTCTTC.

J is TRBJ2-3 and V is TRBV10-2; a weak D match, TRBD2 (5 bases). The V end lost 2 bases, the J end lost 0 bases, and 9 bases lay between the germline ends. The CDR3 runs to 15 residues. Germline assignment: CDR1 WSHSY and CDR2 SAAADI. DNA for the CDR3: TGCGCCAGCAGTGAGGGCGGGTACAGCACAGATACGCAGTATTTT. Protein product: CASSEGGYSTDTQYF.

The chain recombines TRBV7-7 with TRBJ2-5; no definite D call. Germline values: CDR1 SSHAT, CDR2 FNYEAQ (reference sequence). This CDR3 has 13 amino acids. The V end lost 3 bases, the J end lost 2 bases, and 7 bases lay between the germline ends. The CDR3 coding sequence is TGTGCCAGCAGCTTTGGGCCACAAGAGACCCAGTACTTC. As protein: CASSFGPQETQYF.

V is TRBV30 and J is TRBJ1-6; no clear D. Germline V gene lookup returns CDR1 GTSNPN and CDR2 SVGIG (reference sequence). V was pared by 1 base and J by 8 bases, with 12 bases between. CDR3 length: 14 amino acids. This CDR3 is CAWSAQGPDSPLHF. CDR3 nucleotides: TGTGCCTGGAGTGCCCAAGGTCCAGATTCACCCCTCCACTTT.

The chain links TRBV5-8 to TRBJ2-7, with D perhaps TRBD1 (5 bases). The CDR3 loop spans 15 amino acids. Trimming stripped 2 bases from V and 0 bases from J, with 12 bases between. Germline lookup yields CDR1 SGHTS and CDR2 YDEGEE. This chain's CDR3 is CASSFGAPSSYEQYF. Here the CDR3 DNA reads TGTGCCAGCAGCTTTGGGGCTCCCAGCTCCTACGAGCAGTACTTC.

This rearrangement joins TRBV10-3 to TRBJ2-7; D is unresolved. Germline values: CDR1 ENHRY, CDR2 SYGVKD. The CDR3 loop spans 13 amino acids. V was trimmed by 3 bases and J by 5 bases, leaving 11 bases between them. This chain's CDR3 is CAISELTSDEQYF. CDR3 sequence (DNA): TGTGCCATCAGTGAATTGACTTCGGACGAGCAGTACTTC.

The V call is TRBV4-3, the J call TRBJ1-1; no firm D call. Trimming left V 0 bases short and J 3 bases short, with 11 bases between. The CDR3 covers 15 residues. Germline V gene data show CDR1 as LGHNA and CDR2 as YSLEER. CDR3 DNA sequence: TGCGCCAGCAGCCAAGAAGTGGGGTTACACACTGAAGCTTTCTTT. Residues: CASSQEVGLHTEAFF.

The CDR3 DNA reads as TGCGCCAGCAGTTTGGGAGGGGACGGAACCTACGAGCAGTACTTC. Protein sequence: CASSLGGDGTYEQYF. The chain joins TRBV10-1 to TRBJ2-7; 7 bases are a match to TRBD2. The CDR3 contains 15 residues. V was pared by 5 bases and J by 2 bases, with 9 bases of the junction left unmatched. CDR1 is WNHNN and CDR2 is SYGVQD in the germline V gene (reference sequence).

J is TRBJ1-5 and V is TRBV28, with D unresolved. The germline gives CDR1 MDHEN, CDR2 SYDVKM. CDR3 size: 14 residues. V lost 4 bases, J lost 2 bases, and 9 bases lay in between. The CDR3, as DNA: TGTGCCAGCAGTTATGCAGGAGGCAATCAGCCCCAGCATTTT. This gives the protein CASSYAGGNQPQHF.

The CDR3 DNA reads TGTGCCAGCGGACAGGGGGGATCCACTGAAGCTTTCTTT. Its translation: CASGQGGSTEAFF. The rearrangement uses TRBV6-5 and TRBJ1-1, with 10 bases fitting TRBD1. The length of the CDR3 is 13 residues. V gave up 8 bases and J gave up 4 bases; unmatched junction bases: 4. Germline V gene sequence: CDR1 MNHEY, CDR2 SVGAGI.

This sequence joins TRBV6-6 and TRBJ1-1; D gene unclear. CDR3 length: 13 residues. The germline CDR1 and CDR2 sequences are MNHNY and SVGAGI (reference sequence). Trimming took 5 bases from V and 5 from J, leaving 12 bases between them. The CDR3 here is CASSPLVGTEAFF. In DNA form, the CDR3 reads TGTGCCAGCAGTCCCCTGGTGGGAACTGAAGCTTTCTTT.

J is TRBJ2-1 and V is TRBV25-1; no clear D. Trimming shortened V by 1 base and J by 2 bases, and 12 bases separated the two germline ends. The germline V gene encodes CDR1 MGHDK and CDR2 SYGVNS. The CDR3 is made up of 16 amino acids. Written as DNA, the CDR3 is TGTGCCAGCAGTGAATTATCAGGAAATACCTACAATGAGCAGTTCTTC. Protein: CASSELSGNTYNEQFF.

The chain has TRBV5-1 and TRBJ2-2; 7 bases align to TRBD1. CDR3 length: 15 residues. The germline V gene has CDR1 SGHRS and CDR2 YFSETQ. V lost 4 bases to trimming and J lost 2 bases; unmatched junction nucleotides: 5. The CDR3 is CASSIGQANTGELFF. DNA of the CDR3: TGCGCCAGCAGCATAGGACAGGCTAACACCGGGGAGCTGTTTTTT.

The chain couples TRBV29-1 to TRBJ2-7; TRBD1 or TRBD2 may be the D gene (6 bases each). The CDR3 contains 13 residues. Germline CDR1 SQVTM, CDR2 ANQGSEA. Trimming cost V 8 bases and J 3 bases, with 17 bases left between them. CDR3 DNA: TGCAGCTCAGTAGGCCGGGGGCTCTACGAGCAGTACTTC. It encodes CSSVGRGLYEQYF.

CDR3: CASSFGDSPYEQYF. CDR3 DNA: TGTGCCAGCAGCTTTGGGGACAGCCCCTACGAGCAGTACTTC. This sequence joins TRBV5-6 and TRBJ2-7, with 7 nucleotides matching TRBD1. CDR3 length: 14 residues. Looked up from germline, CDR1 is SGHDT and CDR2 is YYEEEE. The junction had 4 bases not matched to a gene; V was cut back by 2 bases and J by 2 bases.

The rearrangement joins TRBV5-1 to TRBJ2-6; D not resolved. CDR3 length: 16 amino acids. V was trimmed by 0 bases and J by 1 base, leaving 8 bases between them. CDR1 and CDR2 (germline): SGHRS, YFSETQ. The CDR3 sequence: CASSLGSSSGANVLTF. CDR3 in DNA: TGCGCCAGCAGCTTGGGGTCGTCTTCTGGGGCCAACGTCCTGACTTTC.